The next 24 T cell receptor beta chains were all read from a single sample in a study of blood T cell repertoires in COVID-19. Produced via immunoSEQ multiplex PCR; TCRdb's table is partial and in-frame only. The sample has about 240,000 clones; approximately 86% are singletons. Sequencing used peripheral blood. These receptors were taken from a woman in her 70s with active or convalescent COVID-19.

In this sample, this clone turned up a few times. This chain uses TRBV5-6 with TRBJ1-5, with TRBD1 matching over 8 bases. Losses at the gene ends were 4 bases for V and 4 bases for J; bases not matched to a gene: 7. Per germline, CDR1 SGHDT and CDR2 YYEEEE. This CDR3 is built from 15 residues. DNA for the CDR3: TGTGCCAGCAGCGGGGGGACAGGAATTAATCAGCCCCAGCATTTT. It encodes CASSGGTGINQPQHF.

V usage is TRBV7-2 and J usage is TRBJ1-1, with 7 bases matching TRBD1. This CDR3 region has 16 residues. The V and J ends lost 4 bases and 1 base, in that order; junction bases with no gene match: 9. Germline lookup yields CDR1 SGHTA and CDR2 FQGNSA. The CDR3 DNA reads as TGTGCCAGCAGCTCCAATCGCGCAGGGGGGAACACTGAAGCTTTCTTT. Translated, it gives CASSSNRAGGNTEAFF.

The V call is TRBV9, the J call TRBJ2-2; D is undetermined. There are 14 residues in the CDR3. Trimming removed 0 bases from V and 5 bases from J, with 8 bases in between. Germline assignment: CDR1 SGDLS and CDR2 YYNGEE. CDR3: CASSVEARTGELFF. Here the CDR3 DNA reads TGTGCCAGCAGCGTAGAAGCCAGGACCGGGGAGCTGTTTTTT. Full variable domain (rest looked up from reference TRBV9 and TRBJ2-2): DSGVTQTPKHLITATGQRVTLRCSPRSGDLSVYWYQQSLDQGLQFLIQYYNGEERAKGNILERFSAQQFPDLHSELNLSSLELGDSALYFCASSVEARTGELFFGEGSRLTVL.

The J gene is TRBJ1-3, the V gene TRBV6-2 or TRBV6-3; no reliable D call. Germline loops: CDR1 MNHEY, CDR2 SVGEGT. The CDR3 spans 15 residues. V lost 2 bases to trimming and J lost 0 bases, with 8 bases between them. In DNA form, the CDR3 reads TGTGCCAGCAGTTACCAGCGGCCCTCTGGAAACACCATATATTTT. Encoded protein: CASSYQRPSGNTIYF.

The CDR3: CASSEPRGRGRNYNEQFF. The CDR3 coding sequence is TGTGCCAGCAGCGAGCCGAGGGGCAGGGGACGCAACTACAATGAGCAGTTCTTC. J is TRBJ2-1 and V is TRBV9, with D possibly matching TRBD1 (6 bases). The CDR3 spans 18 residues. V lost 3 bases and J lost 3, with 22 bases in between. Germline lookup yields CDR1 SGDLS and CDR2 YYNGEE. Filled out from reference TRBV9 and TRBJ2-1, the complete variable domain reads DSGVTQTPKHLITATGQRVTLRCSPRSGDLSVYWYQQSLDQGLQFLIQYYNGEERAKGNILERFSAQQFPDLHSELNLSSLELGDSALYFCASSEPRGRGRNYNEQFFGPGTRLTVL.

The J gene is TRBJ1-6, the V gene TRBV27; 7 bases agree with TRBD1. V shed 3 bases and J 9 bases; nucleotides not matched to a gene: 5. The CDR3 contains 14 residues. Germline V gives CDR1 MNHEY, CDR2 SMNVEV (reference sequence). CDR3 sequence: CASSFWDSSSPLHF. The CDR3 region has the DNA TGTGCCAGCAGTTTTTGGGACAGTTCTTCACCCCTCCACTTT.

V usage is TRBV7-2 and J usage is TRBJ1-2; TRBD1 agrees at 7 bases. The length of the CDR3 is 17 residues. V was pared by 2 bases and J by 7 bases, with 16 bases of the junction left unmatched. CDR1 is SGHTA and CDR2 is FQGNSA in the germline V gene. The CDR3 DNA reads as TGTGCCAGCAGCTTAACTCTCTTCCTGACAGGGTACTTTGGCTACACCTTC. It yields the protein CASSLTLFLTGYFGYTF.

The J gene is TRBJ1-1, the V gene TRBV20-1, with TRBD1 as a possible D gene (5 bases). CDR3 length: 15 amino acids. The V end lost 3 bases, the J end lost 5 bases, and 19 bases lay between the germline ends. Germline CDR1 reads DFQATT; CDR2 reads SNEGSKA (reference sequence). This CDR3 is CSASEPGARGTEAFF. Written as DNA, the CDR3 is TGCAGTGCTAGTGAACCGGGAGCCCGGGGGACTGAAGCTTTCTTT.

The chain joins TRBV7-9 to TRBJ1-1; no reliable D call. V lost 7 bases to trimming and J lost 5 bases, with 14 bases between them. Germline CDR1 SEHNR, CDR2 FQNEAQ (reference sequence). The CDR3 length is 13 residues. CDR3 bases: TGTGCCAGCATACAATCAGGAGGAACTGAAGCTTTCTTT. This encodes CASIQSGGTEAFF.

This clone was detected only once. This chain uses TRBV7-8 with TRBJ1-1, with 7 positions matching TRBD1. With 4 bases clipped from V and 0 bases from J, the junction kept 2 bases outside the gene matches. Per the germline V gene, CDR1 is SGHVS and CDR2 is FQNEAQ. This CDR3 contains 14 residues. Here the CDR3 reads CASSSRGLNTEAFF. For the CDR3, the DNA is TGTGCCAGCAGCTCCAGGGGGTTGAACACTGAAGCTTTCTTT.

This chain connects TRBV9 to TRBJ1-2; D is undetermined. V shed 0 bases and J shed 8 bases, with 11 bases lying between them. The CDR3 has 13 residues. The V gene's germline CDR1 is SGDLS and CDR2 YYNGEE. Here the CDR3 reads CASSVEPAGGYTF. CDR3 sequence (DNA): TGTGCCAGCAGCGTAGAGCCCGCGGGGGGCTACACCTTC.

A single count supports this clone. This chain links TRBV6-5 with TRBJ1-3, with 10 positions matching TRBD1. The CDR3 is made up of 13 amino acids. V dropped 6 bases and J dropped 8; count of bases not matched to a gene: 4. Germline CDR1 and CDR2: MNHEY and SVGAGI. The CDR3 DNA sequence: TGTGCCAGCAGGAGAGGACAGGGGGACACCATATATTTT. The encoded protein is CASRRGQGDTIYF.

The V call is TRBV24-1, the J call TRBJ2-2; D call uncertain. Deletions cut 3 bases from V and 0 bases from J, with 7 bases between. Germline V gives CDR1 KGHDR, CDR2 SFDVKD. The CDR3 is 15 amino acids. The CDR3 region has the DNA TGTGCCACCAGTGATCCGCGGACGAACACCGGGGAGCTGTTTTTT. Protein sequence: CATSDPRTNTGELFF.

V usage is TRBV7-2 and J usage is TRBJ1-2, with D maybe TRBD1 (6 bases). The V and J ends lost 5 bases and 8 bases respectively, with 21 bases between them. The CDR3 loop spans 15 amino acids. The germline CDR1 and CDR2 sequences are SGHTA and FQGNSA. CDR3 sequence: CASSPRGAATIGYTF. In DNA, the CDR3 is TGTGCCAGCAGCCCCCGGGGGGCAGCTACCATAGGCTACACCTTC.

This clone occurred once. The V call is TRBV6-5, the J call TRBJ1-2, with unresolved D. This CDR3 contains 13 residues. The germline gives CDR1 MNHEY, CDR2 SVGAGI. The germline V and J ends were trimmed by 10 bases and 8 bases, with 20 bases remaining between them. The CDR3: CATARWPAGGYTF. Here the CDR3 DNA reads TGTGCCACCGCCCGATGGCCGGCGGGGGGCTACACCTTC.

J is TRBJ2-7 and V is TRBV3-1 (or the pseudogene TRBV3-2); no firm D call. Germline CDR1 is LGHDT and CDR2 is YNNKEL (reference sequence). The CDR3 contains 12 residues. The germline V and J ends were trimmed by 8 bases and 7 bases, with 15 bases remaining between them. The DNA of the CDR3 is TGTGCCAGCGGCAAGTTCGCGAGGGAGCAGTACTTC. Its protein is CASGKFAREQYF.

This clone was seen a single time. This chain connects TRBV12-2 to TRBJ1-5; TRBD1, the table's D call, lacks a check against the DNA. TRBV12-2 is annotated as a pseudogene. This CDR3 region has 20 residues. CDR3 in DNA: TGTGCAAGTCGCGCAGGGGGTCGGCAGGGCAAAAGTTGGCGCAATCAGCCCCAGCATTTT. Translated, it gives CASRAGGRQGKSWRNQPQHF.

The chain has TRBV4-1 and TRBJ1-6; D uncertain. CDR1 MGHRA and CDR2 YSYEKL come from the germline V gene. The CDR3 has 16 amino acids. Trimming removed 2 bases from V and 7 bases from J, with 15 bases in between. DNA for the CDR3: TGCGCCAGCAGCCAACCATTGGCAGCGCGGAATTCACCCCTCCACTTT. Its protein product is CASSQPLAARNSPLHF.

The CDR3 nucleotides read TGCGCCAGCAGGAGTGCGGGATGGCAAGAGACCCAGTACTTC. Protein sequence: CASRSAGWQETQYF. The chain has TRBV5-1 and TRBJ2-5, with D perhaps matching TRBD2 (6 bases). This CDR3 comprises 14 residues. The ends were cut back, 5 bases at V and 2 bases at J, with 13 bases in the middle. Germline lookup yields CDR1 SGHRS and CDR2 YFSETQ.

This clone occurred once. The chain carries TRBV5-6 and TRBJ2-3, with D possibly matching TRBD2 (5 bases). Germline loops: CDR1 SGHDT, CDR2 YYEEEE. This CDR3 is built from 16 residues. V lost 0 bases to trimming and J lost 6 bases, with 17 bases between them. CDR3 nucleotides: TGTGCCAGCAGCTTGGGTGGCCGCCTAGCAATTGATACGCAGTATTTT. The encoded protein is CASSLGGRLAIDTQYF.

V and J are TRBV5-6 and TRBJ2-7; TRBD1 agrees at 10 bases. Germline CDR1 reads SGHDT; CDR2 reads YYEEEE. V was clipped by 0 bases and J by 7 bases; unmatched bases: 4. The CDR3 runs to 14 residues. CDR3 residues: CASSLGGTGAEQYF. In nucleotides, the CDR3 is TGTGCCAGCAGCTTGGGAGGGACAGGGGCAGAGCAGTACTTC.

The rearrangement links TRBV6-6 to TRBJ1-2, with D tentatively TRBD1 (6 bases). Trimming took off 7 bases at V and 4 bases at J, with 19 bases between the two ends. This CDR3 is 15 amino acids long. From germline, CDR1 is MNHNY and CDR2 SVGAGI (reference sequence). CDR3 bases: TGTGCCAGCAACAGGGTCGTGGATATGTTCTATGGCTACACCTTC. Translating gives CASNRVVDMFYGYTF.

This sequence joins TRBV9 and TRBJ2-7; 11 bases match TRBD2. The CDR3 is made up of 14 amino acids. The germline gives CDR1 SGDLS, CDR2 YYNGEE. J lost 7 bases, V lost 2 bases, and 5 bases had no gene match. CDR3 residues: CASSVLAGGPEQYF. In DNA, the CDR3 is TGTGCCAGCAGCGTCTTAGCGGGGGGGCCTGAGCAGTACTTC.

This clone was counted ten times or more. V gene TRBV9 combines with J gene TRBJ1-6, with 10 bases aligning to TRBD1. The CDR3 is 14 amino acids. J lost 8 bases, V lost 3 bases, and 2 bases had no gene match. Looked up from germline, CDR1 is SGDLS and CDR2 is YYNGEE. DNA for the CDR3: TGTGCCAGCAGCGAGGGACAGGGGCATTCACCCCTCCACTTT. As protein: CASSEGQGHSPLHF.